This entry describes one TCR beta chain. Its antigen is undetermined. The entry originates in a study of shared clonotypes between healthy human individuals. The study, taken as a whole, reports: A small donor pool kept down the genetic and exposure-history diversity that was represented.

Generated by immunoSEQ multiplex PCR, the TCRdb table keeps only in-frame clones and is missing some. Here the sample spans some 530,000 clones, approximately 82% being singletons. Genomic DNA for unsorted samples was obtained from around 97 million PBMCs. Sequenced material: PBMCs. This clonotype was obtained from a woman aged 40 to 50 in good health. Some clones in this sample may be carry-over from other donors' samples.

CDR3 nucleotide sequence: TGTGCCATCAGTGGGACAGGGGCCGAGCAGTACTTC. This encodes CAISGTGAEQYF. The chain couples TRBV10-3 to TRBJ2-7; 9 bases agree with TRBD1. From germline, CDR1 is ENHRY and CDR2 SYGVKD. This CDR3 has 12 residues. With 4 bases clipped from V and 6 bases from J, the junction kept 1 base outside the gene matches.